These T cell receptor beta chains were read from a single sample in a study of cytomegalovirus exposure and HLA in healthy donors. Sequencing was performed with immunoSEQ multiplex PCR; in TCRdb, only in-frame clones are kept and a portion is missing. The table has about 160,000 clones, roughly 90% seen once. The source material was PBMCs. Every receptor here comes from a woman younger than 30 in good health and CMV-seronegative. CDR3s leave out the opening cysteine and the closing phenylalanine or tryptophan. The size entry is marked missing in some rows and otherwise reads once, few, many or a size class.

TRBV4-1 | NA | 13 | ASSLGGGRRGEQY
TRBV2 | NA | 13 | ASRRDRGDNQPQH
TRBV4-2 | NA | 13 | ASSQDRGLSYEQY
TRBV6-1 | NA | 13 | ASSEGAGVLDEQY
TRBV4-1 | once | 13 | ASSLPDIGTGELF
TRBV7-9 | NA | 13 | ASSPPWALNYGYT
TRBV30 | NA | 12 | AWSPGQLRETQY
TRBV25-1 | NA | 15 | ASSEDSAGDPNQPQH
TRBV18 | NA | 12 | ASSQTGGREKLF
TRBV4-1 | NA | 11 | ASSQDLVGGLF
TRBV5-1 | NA | 13 | ASSYVTGTADTQY
TRBV5-4 | once | 13 | ASSLNTGYQETQY
TRBV30 | NA | 13 | ASGTPVTNTGELF
TRBV7-3 | NA | 12 | ASSRGNPTDTQY
TRBV18 | NA | 11 | ASSPEQDNEQF
TRBV2 | NA | 11 | ASSVPEAFGYT
TRBV4-1 | few | 12 | ASSQDRGNQPQH
TRBV27 | NA | 11 | ASSLLSRETQY
TRBV19 | once | 11 | ASSTYPGQPQH
TRBV9 | NA | 11 | ASSGQTSGELF